The clone carrying this T cell receptor beta chain was counted many times. This specimen belongs to a study of Graves' ophthalmopathy and Graves' hyperthyroidism. The CDR3 consists of 16 residues. V lost 0 bases to trimming and J lost 1 base, with 15 bases between them. Germline loops: CDR1 GTSNPN, CDR2 SVGIG (reference sequence). As the template, RNA transcripts were used to amplify TCR beta CDR3 regions. HTBI primers served in a first-round RT-PCR, which a second-round multiplex PCR followed. TCRdb passed the multiplex PCR reads through MiXCR, listing each CDR3 protein once. The sample contains about 400,000 distinct CDR3 sequences, around 21% of which appear only once.

This TCR was sampled from a young woman with stable Graves' hyperthyroidism. Material for sequencing was peripheral blood. This chain uses TRBV30 with TRBJ1-2; unclear D gene. CDR3 in amino acids: CAWSVYRLEGNYGYTF. The DNA for the CDR3 is TGTGCCTGGAGTGTCTACCGACTAGAGGGTAACTATGGCTACACCTTC.